This T cell receptor beta chain was retrieved from a study of shared clonotypes between healthy human individuals. TCRdb's copy holds only in-frame clones and misses some; the assay was immunoSEQ multiplex PCR. This table has hundreds of thousands of clones, 90% to 96% appearing once. The TCR comes from a woman aged 25 to 39 in good health. The sequenced material came from naive CD4+ T cells sorted from blood. Indicated subset: CD45RA+ positively selected.

CDR3 amino acids: CASSLFASGTYNEQFF. DNA for the CDR3: TGCGCCAGCAGCTTGTTTGCTAGCGGGACTTACAATGAGCAGTTCTTC. The rearrangement links TRBV5-1 to TRBJ2-1; 9 bases line up with TRBD2. Germline values: CDR1 SGHRS, CDR2 YFSETQ. Germline trimming cut 1 base from V and 4 bases from J; bases unmatched to any gene: 6. CDR3 length: 16 residues.